This T cell receptor beta chain comes out of a study of T cell responses to AZD1222 COVID-19 vaccine. The overall study: Some second doses came at about 4 weeks and others at about 12 weeks; these were pooled.

This table comes from immunoSEQ multiplex PCR, and its TCRdb copy is limited to in-frame clones, with some not included. This sample has about 130,000 clones, with about 87% found just once. Overall study results and limits: Spike-specific TCR depth and breadth grew after two AZD1222 doses.

Of note for this clone: Antigen specificity is unknown.

The sample was peripheral blood, taken on day 0 of AZD1222 vaccination. The TCR originated in an adult in good health.

CDR3 protein: CASSPGSGAVLFGDEQYF. CDR3 in DNA: TGTGCCAGTAGTCCTGGGTCAGGGGCCGTCCTCTTCGGAGACGAGCAGTACTTC. V and J are TRBV19 and TRBJ2-7; a weak D match, TRBD1 (6 bases). The CDR3 is 18 amino acids. V lost 5 bases and J lost 5, with 28 bases in between. Germline V gene data show CDR1 as LNHDA and CDR2 as SQIVND (reference sequence). The entire variable domain, with the rest obtained from reference TRBV19 and TRBJ2-7, is as follows: DGGITQSPKYLFRKEGQNVTLSCEQNLNHDAMYWYRQDPGQGLRLIYYSQIVNDFQKGDIAEGYSVSREKKESFPLTVTSAQKNPTAFYLCASSPGSGAVLFGDEQYFGPGTRLTVT.